The next 4 T cell receptor beta chains were all read from a single sample in a study of shared clonotypes between healthy human individuals. The assay was immunoSEQ multiplex PCR, and TCRdb's table has in-frame clones only and misses some. The data show hundreds of thousands of clones, approximately 75% seen once. Sequencing used memory CD4+ T cells sorted from blood. The subset here: CD45RA-negative fraction. These receptors originate from a woman aged 25-40 years in good health.

This chain connects TRBV5-1 to TRBJ2-6; D is perhaps TRBD1 (5 bases). The CDR3 has 14 residues. V shed 3 bases and J shed 8 bases, with 12 bases lying between them. CDR1 is SGHRS and CDR2 is YFSETQ in the germline V gene. CDR3 residues: CASSSLQGSNVLTF. The CDR3 DNA is TGCGCCAGCAGCTCTTTGCAGGGATCCAACGTCCTGACTTTC.

V gene TRBV2 combines with J gene TRBJ2-1; 10 positions match TRBD2. CDR3 length equals 16 residues. Germline CDR1 SNHLY, CDR2 FYNNEI. The junction had 2 bases not matched to a gene; V was cut back by 3 bases and J by 0 bases. The CDR3 reads CASSDPSGGSYNEQFF. The CDR3 nucleotides read TGTGCCAGCAGTGATCCTAGCGGGGGCTCCTACAATGAGCAGTTCTTC.

This chain joins TRBV28 and TRBJ2-7; possible D gene TRBD2, 7 bases. V gave up 5 bases and J gave up 4 bases, with 15 bases separating them. CDR1 MDHEN and CDR2 SYDVKM come from the germline V gene. The CDR3 consists of 14 residues. CDR3 protein: CASSPLGGLYEQYF. CDR3 in DNA: TGTGCCAGCAGTCCCCTCGGGGGGCTTTACGAGCAGTACTTC.

This clone was observed many times. This chain connects TRBV14 to TRBJ1-1; D gene unclear. V was clipped by 1 base and J by 8 bases, with 8 bases between them. The CDR3 extends over 12 amino acids. The germline gives CDR1 SGHDN, CDR2 FVKESK. Written as DNA, the CDR3 is TGTGCCAGCAGCCAAGGACCGCTCGAAGCTTTCTTT. Residues: CASSQGPLEAFF.